The 7 T cell receptor beta chains presented below share a single source sample, sequenced in a study of blood T cell repertoires in COVID-19. Generated by immunoSEQ multiplex PCR, the TCRdb table keeps only in-frame clones and is missing some. The sample comprises about 350,000 clones, 90% to 95% of which are singletons, and 3% to 4% rests with the top ten. The sample taken for sequencing was peripheral blood. The receptors shown here come from a woman between 18 and 29 years old who had recovered from COVID-19.

The V call is TRBV3-1 (or the pseudogene TRBV3-2), the J call TRBJ1-1; D unresolved. V was trimmed by 1 base and J by 1 base, leaving 7 bases between them. From germline, CDR1 is LGHDT and CDR2 YNNKEL (reference sequence). There are 14 residues in the CDR3. The CDR3 coding sequence is TGTGCCAGCAGCCAAGTGGGAGAGAACACTGAAGCTTTCTTT. Residues: CASSQVGENTEAFF.

The chain employs TRBV4-1 and TRBJ2-1, with 9 positions matching TRBD2. This CDR3 has 16 residues. The germline V gene encodes CDR1 MGHRA and CDR2 YSYEKL. The J segment lost 6 bases and the V segment lost 3 bases, leaving 9 bases of the junction unmatched. The CDR3 loop reads CASSHPPREGPNEQFF. DNA of the CDR3: TGCGCCAGCAGCCACCCCCCGCGGGAGGGCCCCAATGAGCAGTTCTTC.

The rearrangement links TRBV5-1 to TRBJ2-3; D not resolved. Trimming took 0 bases from V and 5 from J, leaving 13 bases between them. The CDR3 contains 15 residues. Germline V CDR1 and CDR2: SGHRS, YFSETQ. CDR3 in DNA: TGCGCCAGCAGCTTGGGATGGGTAGCTGGAGATACGCAGTATTTT. Protein product: CASSLGWVAGDTQYF.

The rearrangement joins TRBV10-2 to TRBJ2-7; 8 bases match TRBD1. Germline lookup yields CDR1 WSHSY and CDR2 SAAADI. The J segment lost 7 bases and the V segment lost 3 bases, leaving 11 bases of the junction unmatched. This CDR3 region has 15 residues. CDR3 in amino acids: CASSDPGQGGKEQYV. In DNA form, the CDR3 reads TGCGCCAGCAGTGACCCCGGACAGGGTGGTAAGGAGCAGTACGTC.

The chain combines TRBV7-9 with TRBJ1-4, with TRBD1 as a possible D gene (5 bases). V lost 5 bases and J lost 8, with 18 bases in between. Germline CDR1 reads SEHNR; CDR2 reads FQNEAQ (reference sequence). The CDR3 consists of 15 residues. CDR3 in DNA: TGTGCCAGCAGCCCCCGGGGGGTGGGCGGCGAAAAACTGTTTTTT. It translates to CASSPRGVGGEKLFF. The whole variable domain, remainder taken from reference TRBV7-9 and TRBJ1-4, is DTGVSQNPRHKITKRGQNVTFRCDPISEHNRLYWYRQTLGQGPEFLTYFQNEAQLEKSRLLSDRFSAERPKGSFSTLEIQRTEQGDSAMYLCASSPRGVGGEKLFFGSGTQLSVL.

This chain connects TRBV15 to TRBJ1-4, with D possibly TRBD1 on 6 matching bases. V was trimmed by 1 base and J by 8 bases, leaving 17 bases between them. Germline CDR1 reads LNHNV; CDR2 reads YYDKDF (reference sequence). CDR3 length equals 16 residues. The CDR3 nucleotides are TGTGCCACCAGCAGAGTGTCAGGGGAAGTAGGGGAAAAACTGTTTTTT. Amino acid sequence: CATSRVSGEVGEKLFF.

V and J are TRBV28 and TRBJ1-2; D not resolved. The length of the CDR3 is 12 residues. The germline V and J ends were trimmed by 7 bases and 8 bases, with 14 bases remaining between them. Germline V gene sequence: CDR1 MDHEN, CDR2 SYDVKM. CDR3 residues: CASTSVTMGYTF. Here the CDR3 DNA reads TGTGCCAGCACTTCAGTGACAATGGGCTACACCTTC.